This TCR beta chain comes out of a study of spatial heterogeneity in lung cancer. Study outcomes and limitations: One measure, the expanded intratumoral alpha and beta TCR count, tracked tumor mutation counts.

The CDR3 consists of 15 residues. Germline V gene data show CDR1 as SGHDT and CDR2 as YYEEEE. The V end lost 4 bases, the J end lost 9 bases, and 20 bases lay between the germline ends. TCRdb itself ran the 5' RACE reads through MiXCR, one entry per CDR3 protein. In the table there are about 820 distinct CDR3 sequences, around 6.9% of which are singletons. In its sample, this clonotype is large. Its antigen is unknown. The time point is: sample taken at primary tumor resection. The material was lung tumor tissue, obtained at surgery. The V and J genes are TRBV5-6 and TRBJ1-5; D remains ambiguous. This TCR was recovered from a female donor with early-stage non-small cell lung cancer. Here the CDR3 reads CASSPSGRPRGPQHF. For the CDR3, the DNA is TGTGCCAGCAGCCCCTCGGGGAGGCCCCGAGGGCCCCAGCATTTT.